These 14 T cell receptor beta chains came from one sample sequenced in a study of blood T cell repertoires in COVID-19. Here immunoSEQ multiplex PCR was the method, and the copy in TCRdb shows in-frame clones only, minus some. The sample lists a few hundred thousand clones; just over 85% were seen once. The specimen sequenced was PBMCs or T cells enriched from blood (not recorded which). These receptors were taken from a woman under 30 who had recovered from COVID-19.

This clone was picked up one time. V gene TRBV3-1 (or the pseudogene TRBV3-2) combines with J gene TRBJ2-1; 12 nucleotides match TRBD2. Per the germline V gene, CDR1 is LGHDT and CDR2 is YNNKEL (reference sequence). V dropped 1 base and J dropped 7; count of bases not matched to a gene: 8. CDR3 length: 17 residues. The CDR3 DNA is TGTGCCAGCAGCCAAGGGGCTAGCGGGAGGGCCAGGAATGAGCAGTTCTTC. The encoded protein is CASSQGASGRARNEQFF.

This chain connects TRBV6-5 to TRBJ1-1, with unresolved D. CDR1 and CDR2 from the germline V gene are MNHEY and SVGAGI. This CDR3 contains 13 residues. V was trimmed by 0 bases and J by 7 bases, leaving 9 bases between them. The CDR3 spells CASSYSEDGEAFF. The CDR3 region has the DNA TGTGCCAGCAGTTACTCGGAGGACGGTGAAGCTTTCTTT.

The chain uses TRBV12-3 or TRBV12-4 and TRBJ2-7, with D possibly matching TRBD1 (6 bases). This CDR3 region has 12 residues. V dropped 5 bases and J dropped 2 bases, with 7 bases sitting between them. CDR3 residues: CASSNRAYEQYF. The CDR3, as DNA: TGTGCCAGCAGTAACAGGGCCTACGAGCAGTACTTC.

The chain uses TRBV28 and TRBJ1-6; possible D gene TRBD1, 6 bases. The CDR3 spans 15 residues. V dropped 3 bases and J dropped 13 bases, with 19 bases sitting between them. Germline-derived CDR1 and CDR2 are MDHEN and SYDVKM. CDR3: CASSFYRDIKRPLHF. CDR3 nucleotide sequence: TGTGCCAGCAGTTTCTATCGGGACATCAAGAGGCCCCTCCACTTT.

The chain combines TRBV19 with TRBJ1-1, with D perhaps matching TRBD1 (6 bases). CDR1 and CDR2 from the germline V gene are LNHDA and SQIVND (reference sequence). V lost 10 bases and J lost 3, with 21 bases in between. The CDR3 is 15 amino acids. CDR3 DNA: TGTGCCATAATCCTTAACAGGGAGAGGGACACTGAAGCTTTCTTT. Residues: CAIILNRERDTEAFF.

This sequence joins TRBV7-6 and TRBJ2-3; TRBD2 matches 7 bases. Germline-derived CDR1 and CDR2 are SGHVS and FNYEAQ. The CDR3 totals 15 residues. The ends lost 1 base at V and 5 bases at J; junction bases unmatched: 6. CDR3 in amino acids: CASSLDGGLGDTQYF. CDR3 nucleotide sequence: TGTGCCAGCAGCTTAGACGGGGGGTTAGGAGATACGCAGTATTTT.

J is TRBJ1-1 and V is TRBV27; maybe TRBD1 (5 bases). CDR3 length: 14 residues. V lost 3 bases and J 4 bases, leaving 12 bases between the germline ends. Germline values: CDR1 MNHEY, CDR2 SMNVEV (reference sequence). DNA for the CDR3: TGTGCCAGCAGTTTCGGGGGGTGGGGCACTGAAGCTTTCTTT. Translated: CASSFGGWGTEAFF.

The chain couples TRBV6-1 to TRBJ1-6; TRBD1 matches 10 bases. CDR1 is MNHNS, CDR2 SASEGT, per germline. The CDR3 has 15 residues. V shed 5 bases, J shed 7 bases, and the junction held 5 bases outside the gene matches. DNA for the CDR3: TGTGCCAGCAGTAAACCGGGACAGGGGAATTCACCCCTCCACTTT. This gives the protein CASSKPGQGNSPLHF.

This chain uses TRBV5-1 with TRBJ2-7; D ambiguous. Germline-derived CDR1 and CDR2 are SGHRS and YFSETQ. The V end was cut by 0 bases, the J end by 5 bases, with 9 bases between. This CDR3 comprises 13 residues. CDR3 protein: CASSLGRVDEQYF. The CDR3 DNA reads as TGCGCCAGCAGCTTGGGTCGGGTAGACGAGCAGTACTTC.

The chain employs TRBV25-1 and TRBJ2-7; 8 nucleotides match TRBD1. The CDR3 has 14 amino acids. The germline gives CDR1 MGHDK, CDR2 SYGVNS. Losses at the gene ends were 2 bases for V and 5 bases for J; bases not matched to a gene: 5. CDR3 DNA: TGTGCCAGCAGTGAAAGGCAGGGGGCGGACGAGCAGTACTTC. Protein sequence: CASSERQGADEQYF.

This clone was recorded once. The chain links TRBV2 to TRBJ2-1; no definite D call. CDR1 is SNHLY and CDR2 is FYNNEI in the germline V gene. The CDR3 is made up of 15 amino acids. The V and J ends lost 3 bases and 4 bases respectively, with 13 bases between them. CDR3 amino acids: CASSEGTPPYNEQFF. CDR3 coding DNA: TGTGCCAGCAGTGAGGGCACTCCACCGTACAATGAGCAGTTCTTC.

This chain uses TRBV2 with TRBJ2-2, with D unclear. The CDR3 contains 14 residues. With 0 bases removed from V and 6 bases from J, the gap between germline ends came to 8 bases. The germline CDR1 and CDR2 sequences are SNHLY and FYNNEI. The CDR3 is CASSEASGPGELFF. CDR3 in DNA: TGTGCCAGCAGTGAAGCTTCCGGTCCCGGGGAGCTGTTTTTT.

CDR3: CASTSGDRTFYGYTF. The CDR3 bases are TGTGCCAGCACCTCCGGAGACAGGACCTTCTATGGCTACACCTTC. The chain carries TRBV5-6 and TRBJ1-2; a possible D gene is TRBD1 (6 bases). The V gene's germline CDR1 is SGHDT and CDR2 YYEEEE. CDR3 length: 15 amino acids. The V end lost 6 bases, the J end lost 4 bases, and 19 bases lay between the germline ends.

This chain connects TRBV9 to TRBJ1-1; TRBD1 aligns across 7 bases. The CDR3 is 14 residues long. Germline V lookup: CDR1 SGDLS, CDR2 YYNGEE. V was clipped by 2 bases and J by 0 bases; unmatched bases: 1. For the CDR3, the DNA is TGTGCCAGCAGCGTTCAGGGGGTGAACACTGAAGCTTTCTTT. Encoded protein: CASSVQGVNTEAFF.